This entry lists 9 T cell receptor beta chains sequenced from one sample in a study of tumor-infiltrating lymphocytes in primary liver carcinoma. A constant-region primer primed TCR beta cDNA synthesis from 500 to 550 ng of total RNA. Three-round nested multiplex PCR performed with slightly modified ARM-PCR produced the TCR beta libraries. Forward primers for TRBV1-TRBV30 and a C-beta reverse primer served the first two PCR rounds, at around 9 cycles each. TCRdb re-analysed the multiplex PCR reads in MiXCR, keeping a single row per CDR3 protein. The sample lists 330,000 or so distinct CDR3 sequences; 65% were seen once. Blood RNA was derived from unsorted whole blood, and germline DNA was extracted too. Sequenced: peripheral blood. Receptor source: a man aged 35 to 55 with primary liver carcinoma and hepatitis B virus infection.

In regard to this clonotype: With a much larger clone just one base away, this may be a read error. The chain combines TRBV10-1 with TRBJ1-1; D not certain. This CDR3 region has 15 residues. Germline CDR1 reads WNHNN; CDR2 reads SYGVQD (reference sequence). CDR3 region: CASTPDLGPNTEASF. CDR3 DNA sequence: TGCGCCAGCACCCCCGATTTGGGCCCTAACACTGAAGCTTCCTTT.

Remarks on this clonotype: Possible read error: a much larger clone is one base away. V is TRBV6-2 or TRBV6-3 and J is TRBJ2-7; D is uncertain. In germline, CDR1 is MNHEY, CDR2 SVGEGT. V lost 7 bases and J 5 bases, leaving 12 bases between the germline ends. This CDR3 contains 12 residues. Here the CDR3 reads CASTPRPNEQYF. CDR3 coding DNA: TGTGCCAGCACCCCAAGACCCAACGAGCAGTACTTC.

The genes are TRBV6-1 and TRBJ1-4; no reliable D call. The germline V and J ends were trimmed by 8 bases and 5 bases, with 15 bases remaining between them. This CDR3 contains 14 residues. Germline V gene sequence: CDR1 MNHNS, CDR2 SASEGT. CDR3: CASGLDRANEKLFF. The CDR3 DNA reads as TGTGCCAGCGGACTCGACCGGGCCAATGAAAAACTGTTTTTT.

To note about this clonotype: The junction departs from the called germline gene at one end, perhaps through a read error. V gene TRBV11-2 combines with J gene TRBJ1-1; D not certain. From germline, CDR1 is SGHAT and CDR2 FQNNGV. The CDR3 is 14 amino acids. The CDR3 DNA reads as TGTGCTAGCAGCAGCGCGTCCCAAGGGACTGAAGCTTTCTTT. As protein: CASSSASQGTEAFF.

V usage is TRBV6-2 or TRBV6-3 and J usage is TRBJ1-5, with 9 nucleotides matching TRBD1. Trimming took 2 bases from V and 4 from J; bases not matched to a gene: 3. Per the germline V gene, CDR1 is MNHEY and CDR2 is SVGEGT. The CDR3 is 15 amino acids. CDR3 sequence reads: CASSYGDRDNQPQHF. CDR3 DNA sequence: TGTGCCAGCAGTTACGGGGACAGGGATAATCAGCCCCAGCATTTT.

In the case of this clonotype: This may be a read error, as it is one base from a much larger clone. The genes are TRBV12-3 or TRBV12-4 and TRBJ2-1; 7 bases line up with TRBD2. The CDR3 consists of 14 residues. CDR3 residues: CPSSLAGDSNEQFF. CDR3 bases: TGTCCCAGCAGTTTGGCGGGAGATTCGAATGAGCAGTTCTTC.

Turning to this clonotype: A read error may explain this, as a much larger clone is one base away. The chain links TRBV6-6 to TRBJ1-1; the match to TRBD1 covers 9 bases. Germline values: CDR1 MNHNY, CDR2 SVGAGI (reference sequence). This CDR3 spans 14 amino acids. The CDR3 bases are TGTGCCAGCAGCGCACAGGGGGCGCGTACTGAAGCTTCCTTT. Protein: CASSAQGARTEASF.

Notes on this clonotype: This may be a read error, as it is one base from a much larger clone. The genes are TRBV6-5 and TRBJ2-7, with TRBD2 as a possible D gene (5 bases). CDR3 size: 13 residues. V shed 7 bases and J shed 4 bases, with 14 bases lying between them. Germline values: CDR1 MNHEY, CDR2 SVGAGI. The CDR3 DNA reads TGTGCCAGCATTTGGGCGGGCGGATACGAGCAGTACTTC. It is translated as CASIWAGGYEQYF.

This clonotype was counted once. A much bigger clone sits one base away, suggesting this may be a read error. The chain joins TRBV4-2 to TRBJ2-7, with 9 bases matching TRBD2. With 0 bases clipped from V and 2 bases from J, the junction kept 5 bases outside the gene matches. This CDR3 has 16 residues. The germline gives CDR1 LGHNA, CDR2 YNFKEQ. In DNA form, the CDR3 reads TGTGCCAGCAGCCAAGATTTGTCTAGCGGGACCTACGAGCAGTACTTC. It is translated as CASSQDLSSGTYEQYF.